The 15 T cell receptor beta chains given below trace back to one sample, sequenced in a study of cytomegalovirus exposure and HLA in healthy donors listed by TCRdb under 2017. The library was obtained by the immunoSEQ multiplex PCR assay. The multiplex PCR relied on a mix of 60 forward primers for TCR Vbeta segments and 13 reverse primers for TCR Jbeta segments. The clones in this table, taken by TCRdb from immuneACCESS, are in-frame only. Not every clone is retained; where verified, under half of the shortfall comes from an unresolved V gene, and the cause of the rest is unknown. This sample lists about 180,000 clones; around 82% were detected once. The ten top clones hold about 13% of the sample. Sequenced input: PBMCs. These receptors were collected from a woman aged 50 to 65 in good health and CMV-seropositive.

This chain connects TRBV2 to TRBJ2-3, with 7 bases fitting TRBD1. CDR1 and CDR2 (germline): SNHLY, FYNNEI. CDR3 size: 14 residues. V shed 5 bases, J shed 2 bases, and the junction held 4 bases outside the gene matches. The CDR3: CASSWDSSTDTQYF. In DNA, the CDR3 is TGTGCCAGCAGTTGGGACAGCTCCACAGATACGCAGTATTTT.

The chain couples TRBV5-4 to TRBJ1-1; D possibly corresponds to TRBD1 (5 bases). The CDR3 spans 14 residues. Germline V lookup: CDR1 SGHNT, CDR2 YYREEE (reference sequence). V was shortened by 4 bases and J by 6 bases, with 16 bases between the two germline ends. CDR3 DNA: TGTGCCAGCAGCCCCGAATTAGGGGAGGCTGAAGCTTTCTTT. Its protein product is CASSPELGEAEAFF. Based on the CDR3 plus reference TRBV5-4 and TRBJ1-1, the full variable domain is ETGVTQSPTHLIKTRGQQVTLRCSSQSGHNTVSWYQQALGQGPQFIFQYYREEENGRGNFPPRFSGLQFPNYSSELNVNALELDDSALYLCASSPELGEAEAFFGQGTRLTVV.

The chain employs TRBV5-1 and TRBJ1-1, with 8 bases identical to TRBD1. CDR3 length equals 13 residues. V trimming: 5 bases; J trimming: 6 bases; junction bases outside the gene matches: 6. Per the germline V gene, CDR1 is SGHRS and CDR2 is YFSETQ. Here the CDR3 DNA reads TGCGCCAGCAGTACTGACAGGGGTCCTGAAGCTTTCTTT. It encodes CASSTDRGPEAFF.

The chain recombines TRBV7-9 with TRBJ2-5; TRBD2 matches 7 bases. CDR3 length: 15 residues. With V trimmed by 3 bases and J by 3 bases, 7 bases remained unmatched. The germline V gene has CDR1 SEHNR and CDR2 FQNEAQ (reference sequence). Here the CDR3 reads CASSLRRTSEETQYF. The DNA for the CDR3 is TGTGCCAGCAGCTTGAGGAGAACTAGCGAAGAGACCCAGTACTTC. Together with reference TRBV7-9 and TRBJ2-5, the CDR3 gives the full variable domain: DTGVSQNPRHKITKRGQNVTFRCDPISEHNRLYWYRQTLGQGPEFLTYFQNEAQLEKSRLLSDRFSAERPKGSFSTLEIQRTEQGDSAMYLCASSLRRTSEETQYFGPGTRLLVL.

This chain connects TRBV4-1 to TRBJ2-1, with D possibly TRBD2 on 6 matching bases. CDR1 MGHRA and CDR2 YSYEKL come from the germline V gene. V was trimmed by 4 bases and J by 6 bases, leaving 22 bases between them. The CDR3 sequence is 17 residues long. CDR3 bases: TGCGCCAGCAGCCGTCTTACCGGAGGGACCGCTAGCAATGAGCAGTTCTTC. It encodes CASSRLTGGTASNEQFF.

The CDR3 region is CASSTRGILETQYF. CDR3 in DNA: TGTGCCAGCAGCACCCGGGGGATTCTAGAGACCCAGTACTTC. The chain uses TRBV7-9 and TRBJ2-5; a possible D gene is TRBD2 (6 bases). CDR1 and CDR2 from the germline V gene are SEHNR and FQNEAQ (reference sequence). This CDR3 contains 14 residues. Trimming shortened V by 5 bases and J by 4 bases, and 14 bases separated the two germline ends.

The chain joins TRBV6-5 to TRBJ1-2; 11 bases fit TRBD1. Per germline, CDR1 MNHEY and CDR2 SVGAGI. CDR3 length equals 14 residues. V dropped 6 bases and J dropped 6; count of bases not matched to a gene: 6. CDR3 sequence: CASSRDRGLHGYTF. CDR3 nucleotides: TGTGCCAGCAGCCGGGACAGGGGGTTACATGGCTACACCTTC.

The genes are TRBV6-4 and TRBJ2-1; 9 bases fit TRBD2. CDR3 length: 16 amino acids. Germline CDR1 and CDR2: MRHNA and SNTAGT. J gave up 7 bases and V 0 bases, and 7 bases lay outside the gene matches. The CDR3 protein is CASSDSPAGGLNEQFF. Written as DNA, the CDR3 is TGTGCCAGCAGTGACTCTCCAGCGGGGGGTCTGAATGAGCAGTTCTTC.

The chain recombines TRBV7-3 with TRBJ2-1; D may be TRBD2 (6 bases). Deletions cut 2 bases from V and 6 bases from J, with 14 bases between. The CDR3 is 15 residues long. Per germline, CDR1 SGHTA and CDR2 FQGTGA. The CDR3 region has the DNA TGTGCCAGCAGCTTAGGTGCAGGCGGGACCAATGAGCAGTTCTTC. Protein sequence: CASSLGAGGTNEQFF.

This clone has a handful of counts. The CDR3 nucleotides read TGTGCCAGTGCACAGGGAAGGAACACTGAAGCTTTCTTT. It encodes CASAQGRNTEAFF. This chain connects TRBV19 to TRBJ1-1; D is perhaps TRBD1 (6 bases). Trimming shortened V by 8 bases and J by 1 base, and 11 bases separated the two germline ends. This CDR3 has 13 residues. Looked up from germline, CDR1 is LNHDA and CDR2 is SQIVND (reference sequence).

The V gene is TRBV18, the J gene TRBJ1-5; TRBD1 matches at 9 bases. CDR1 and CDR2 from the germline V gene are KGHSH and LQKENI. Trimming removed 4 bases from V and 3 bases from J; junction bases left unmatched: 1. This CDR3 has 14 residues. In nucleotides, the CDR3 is TGTGCCAGCTCACGGGACAGGGCCAATCAGCCCCAGCATTTT. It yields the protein CASSRDRANQPQHF. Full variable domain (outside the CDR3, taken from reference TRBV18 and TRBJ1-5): NAGVMQNPRHLVRRRGQEARLRCSPMKGHSHVYWYRQLPEEGLKFMVYLQKENIIDESGMPKERFSAEFPKEGPSILRIQQVVRGDSAAYFCASSRDRANQPQHFGDGTRLSIL.

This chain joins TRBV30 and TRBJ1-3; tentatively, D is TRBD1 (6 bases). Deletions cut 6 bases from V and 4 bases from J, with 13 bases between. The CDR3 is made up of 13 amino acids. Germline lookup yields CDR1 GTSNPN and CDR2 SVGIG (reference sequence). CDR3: CACPGTTGNTIYF. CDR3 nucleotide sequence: TGTGCCTGCCCAGGGACAACCGGAAACACCATATATTTT.

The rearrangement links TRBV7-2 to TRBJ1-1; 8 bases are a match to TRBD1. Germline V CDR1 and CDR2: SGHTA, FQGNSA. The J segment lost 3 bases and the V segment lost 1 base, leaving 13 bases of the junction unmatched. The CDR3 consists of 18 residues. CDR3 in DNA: TGTGCCAGCAGCTTAGAAGGAGGACAGGGTAGTTGGGACACTGAAGCTTTCTTT. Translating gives CASSLEGGQGSWDTEAFF.

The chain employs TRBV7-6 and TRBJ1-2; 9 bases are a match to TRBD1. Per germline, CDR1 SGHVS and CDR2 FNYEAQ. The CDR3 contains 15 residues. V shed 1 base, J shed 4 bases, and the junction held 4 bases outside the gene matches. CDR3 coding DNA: TGTGCCAGCAGCTTAGGGACAGGGGAGAGCTATGGCTACACCTTC. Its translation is CASSLGTGESYGYTF.

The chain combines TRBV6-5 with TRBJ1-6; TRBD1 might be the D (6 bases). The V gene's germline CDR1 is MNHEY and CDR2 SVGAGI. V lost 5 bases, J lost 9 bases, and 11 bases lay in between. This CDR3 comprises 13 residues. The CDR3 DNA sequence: TGTGCCAGCAGTCCGGGACACCCTTCACCCCTCCACTTT. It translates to CASSPGHPSPLHF.